This T cell receptor beta chain comes out of a study of T cell repertoires in cytomegalovirus infection. Broader study findings: Adding up the frequency of public TCR beta families identified people who carried CMV plus the relevant HLA.

There are a few counts of this clonotype. As yet, its antigen is unknown. This CDR3 comprises 11 residues. Trimming stripped 0 bases from V and 7 bases from J, with 4 bases between. Germline V CDR1 and CDR2: ENHRY, SYGVKD. TCRdb re-derived calls from the reads in MiXCR, one entry per CDR3 protein. Of about 920,000 distinct CDR3 sequences detected, about 33% appear once; the ten largest clones hold under 15%. This receptor was identified in a human donor in good health (CMV status not recorded). Some clones in this sample may be carry-over from other donors' samples. The sample in question was cultured CD8+ T cells from PBMCs, obtained from culture after CMV antigen stimulation. V and J are TRBV10-3 and TRBJ2-7; D gene ambiguous. The CDR3 reads CAISESGEQYF. The CDR3 region has the DNA TGTGCCATCAGTGAGTCAGGGGAGCAGTACTTC.